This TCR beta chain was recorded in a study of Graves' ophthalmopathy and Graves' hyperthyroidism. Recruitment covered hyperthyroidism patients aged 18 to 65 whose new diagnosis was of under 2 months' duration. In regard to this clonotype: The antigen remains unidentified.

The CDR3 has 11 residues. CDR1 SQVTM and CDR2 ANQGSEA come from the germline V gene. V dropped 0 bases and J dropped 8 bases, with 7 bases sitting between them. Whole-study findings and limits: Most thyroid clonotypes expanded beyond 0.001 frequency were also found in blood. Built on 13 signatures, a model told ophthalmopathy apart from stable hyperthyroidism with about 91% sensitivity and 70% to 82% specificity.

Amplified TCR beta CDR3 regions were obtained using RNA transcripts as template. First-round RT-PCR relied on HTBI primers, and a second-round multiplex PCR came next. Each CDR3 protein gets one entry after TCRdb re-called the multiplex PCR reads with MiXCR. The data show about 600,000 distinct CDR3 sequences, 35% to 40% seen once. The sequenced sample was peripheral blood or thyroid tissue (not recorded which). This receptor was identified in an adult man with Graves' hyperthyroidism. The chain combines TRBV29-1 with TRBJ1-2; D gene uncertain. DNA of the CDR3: TGCAGCGTTGAAGAGCCTCAGGGCTACACCTTC. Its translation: CSVEEPQGYTF.